The 20 T cell receptor beta chains in this list originate from one sample, sequenced in a study of cytomegalovirus exposure and HLA in healthy donors. Clones were read by immunoSEQ multiplex PCR, and TCRdb kept only the in-frame ones, dropping some. The data show roughly 120,000 clones, with around nine tenths seen just once and approximately 1.4% held by the top ten. The specimen sequenced was PBMCs. The receptors stem from a woman in her twenties or thirties in good health and CMV-seropositive.

This clone was recorded only once. The chain has TRBV6-1 and TRBJ2-7; TRBD1 matches at 9 bases. Germline CDR1 and CDR2: MNHNS and SASEGT. The CDR3 has 15 amino acids. With 1 base clipped from V and 3 bases from J, the junction kept 4 bases outside the gene matches. The CDR3 nucleotides read TGTGCCAGCAGTGAAGTGACAGGGGGTGGCTACGAGCAGTACTTC. It translates to CASSEVTGGGYEQYF.

V and J are TRBV5-6 and TRBJ2-5; 8 bases are shared with TRBD2. Germline V CDR1 and CDR2: SGHDT, YYEEEE. V dropped 6 bases and J dropped 5; count of bases not matched to a gene: 15. This CDR3 is built from 16 residues. CDR3 region: CASITRSGGRWETQYF. The CDR3 nucleotides read TGTGCCAGCATCACCCGGTCGGGGGGGCGATGGGAGACCCAGTACTTC.

The V gene is TRBV6-1, the J gene TRBJ1-1; D gene unclear. Germline V lookup: CDR1 MNHNS, CDR2 SASEGT. The CDR3 runs 12 residues. Deletions cut 9 bases from V and 0 bases from J, with 8 bases between. The CDR3 sequence: CASQRMNTEAFF. CDR3 sequence (DNA): TGTGCCAGTCAGCGAATGAACACTGAAGCTTTCTTT.

V is TRBV5-1 and J is TRBJ2-1; 11 bases are shared with TRBD2. The V segment lost 0 bases and the J segment 6 bases; nucleotides outside the gene matches: 8. CDR3 length equals 17 residues. Germline CDR1 is SGHRS and CDR2 is YFSETQ. CDR3 DNA sequence: TGCGCCAGCAGCTTGGGCGCACTAGCGGGGGAACCCAATGAGCAGTTCTTC. Protein sequence: CASSLGALAGEPNEQFF.

This clone appeared once. The chain is built from TRBV10-2 and TRBJ1-5, with a tentative D call TRBD1 (6 bases). The germline CDR1 and CDR2 sequences are WSHSY and SAAADI. The CDR3 spans 16 residues. V was pared by 0 bases and J by 3 bases, with 12 bases between. The chain's CDR3 is CASSESGGRTNQPQHF. CDR3 bases: TGCGCCAGCAGTGAGTCGGGGGGGCGAACCAATCAGCCCCAGCATTTT.

The CDR3 region is CASMEGNWETQYF. CDR3 in DNA: TGCGCCAGCATGGAGGGCAATTGGGAGACCCAGTACTTC. The J gene is TRBJ2-5, the V gene TRBV5-1; TRBD2 might be the D (6 bases). Germline V gene sequence: CDR1 SGHRS, CDR2 YFSETQ. V lost 6 bases and J 5 bases, leaving 14 bases between the germline ends. The CDR3 extends over 13 amino acids.

This clone was recorded once. V usage is TRBV2 and J usage is TRBJ2-7, with TRBD2 identical over 15 bases. The germline gives CDR1 SNHLY, CDR2 FYNNEI. This CDR3 region has 17 residues. The J segment lost 2 bases and the V segment lost 4 bases, leaving 6 bases of the junction unmatched. CDR3 sequence: CASSGTSGRVPPYEQYF. The CDR3 DNA sequence: TGTGCCAGCAGTGGGACTAGCGGGAGGGTTCCCCCCTACGAGCAGTACTTC.

CDR3 residues: CASSQDWGTGGFVTQYF. The CDR3 bases are TGCGCCAGCAGCCAAGATTGGGGGACAGGGGGTTTCGTGACCCAGTACTTC. This chain connects TRBV4-3 to TRBJ2-5, with 11 bases fitting TRBD1. Trimming at V came to 0 bases and at J to 7 bases, leaving 10 bases not matched to a gene. The CDR3 is made up of 17 amino acids. Germline V CDR1 and CDR2: LGHNA, YSLEER.

This clone was detected once. J is TRBJ2-7 and V is TRBV19, with 9 positions matching TRBD1. Germline V gene data show CDR1 as LNHDA and CDR2 as SQIVND (reference sequence). The CDR3 runs to 17 residues. V shed 4 bases and J 5 bases; nucleotides not matched to a gene: 15. The CDR3 DNA follows: TGTGCCAGTAGTAGCCTTTCCCGGGACAGGGTTGTTCACGAGCAGTACTTC. Amino acid sequence: CASSSLSRDRVVHEQYF.

This clone was seen a single time. This specimen includes other DNA sequences encoding the same CDR3. The V and J genes are TRBV29-1 and TRBJ2-3; 7 nucleotides match TRBD2. The CDR3 covers 13 residues. Trimming at V came to 4 bases and at J to 0 bases, leaving 1 base not matched to a gene. Per germline, CDR1 SQVTM and CDR2 ANQGSEA. This chain's CDR3 is CSVVGGSTDTQYF. CDR3 DNA sequence: TGCAGCGTTGTCGGGGGGAGCACAGATACGCAGTATTTT.

This clone was seen just once. The V and J genes are TRBV25-1 and TRBJ2-3; perhaps TRBD2 as D (6 bases). Trimming left V 3 bases short and J 0 bases short, with 13 bases between. This CDR3 has 16 residues. Germline V gene lookup returns CDR1 MGHDK and CDR2 SYGVNS. In DNA form, the CDR3 reads TGTGCCAGCAGTGATCCTGGGACTTCTAGCACAGATACGCAGTATTTT. It translates to CASSDPGTSSTDTQYF.

The chain uses TRBV4-1 and TRBJ2-7; 11 bases are a match to TRBD1. This CDR3 has 15 amino acids. V shed 4 bases, J shed 6 bases, and the junction held 8 bases outside the gene matches. Looked up from germline, CDR1 is MGHRA and CDR2 is YSYEKL. The CDR3 is CASSPAGTGGSEQYF. The CDR3 DNA reads TGCGCCAGCAGCCCCGCCGGGACAGGGGGGTCCGAGCAGTACTTC.

The chain couples TRBV5-1 to TRBJ2-7; D uncertain. Germline V lookup: CDR1 SGHRS, CDR2 YFSETQ. V lost 2 bases to trimming and J lost 0 bases, with 9 bases between them. The CDR3 covers 14 residues. CDR3 region: CASSFTGGSYEQYF. CDR3 DNA: TGCGCCAGCAGCTTTACCGGCGGCTCCTACGAGCAGTACTTC. The full variable domain, its missing parts supplied by reference TRBV5-1 and TRBJ2-7, is KAGVTQTPRYLIKTRGQQVTLSCSPISGHRSVSWYQQTPGQGLQFLFEYFSETQRNKGNFPGRFSGRQFSNSRSEMNVSTLELGDSALYLCASSFTGGSYEQYFGPGTRLTVT.

The rearrangement uses TRBV2 and TRBJ1-3; 7 nucleotides agree with TRBD1. The CDR3 is made up of 13 amino acids. Germline lookup yields CDR1 SNHLY and CDR2 FYNNEI. V was pared by 7 bases and J by 4 bases, with 4 bases of the junction left unmatched. The CDR3 coding sequence is TGTGCCAGCATTCAGGACAGGGGAAACACCATATATTTT. Protein sequence: CASIQDRGNTIYF.

This chain joins TRBV28 and TRBJ1-5; no definite D call. The CDR3 covers 14 residues. The V gene's germline CDR1 is MDHEN and CDR2 SYDVKM. Trimming cost V 3 bases and J 4 bases, with 10 bases left between them. The CDR3 DNA sequence: TGTGCCAGCAGTTTCGGTCCGGGGAATCAGCCCCAGCATTTT. This gives the protein CASSFGPGNQPQHF.

The chain carries TRBV7-6 and TRBJ2-3; no clear D. CDR1 and CDR2 from the germline V gene are SGHVS and FNYEAQ. V shed 2 bases and J shed 0 bases, with 9 bases lying between them. The CDR3 is 15 amino acids. For the CDR3, the DNA is TGTGCCAGCAGCTTACCTAGTGCTAGCACAGATACGCAGTATTTT. Protein: CASSLPSASTDTQYF.

This chain uses TRBV5-6 with TRBJ1-1; TRBD1 is a possible D gene (5 bases). Germline assignment: CDR1 SGHDT and CDR2 YYEEEE. V dropped 4 bases and J dropped 7 bases, with 11 bases sitting between them. The CDR3 length is 12 residues. CDR3 in DNA: TGTGCCAGCAGCCCACAGGAGAATGAAGCTTTCTTT. Its translation: CASSPQENEAFF.

The chain is built from TRBV28 and TRBJ1-5; 8 bases are shared with TRBD1. Germline V lookup: CDR1 MDHEN, CDR2 SYDVKM. This CDR3 comprises 16 residues. The ends lost 0 bases at V and 4 bases at J; junction bases unmatched: 5. The CDR3 DNA reads as TGTGCCAGCAGTTTATGGGCCGGACAGGGAAATCAGCCCCAGCATTTT. Amino acids: CASSLWAGQGNQPQHF.

The chain is built from TRBV7-2 and TRBJ2-1; 9 bases map to TRBD2. Germline V lookup: CDR1 SGHTA, CDR2 FQGNSA. V shed 5 bases, J shed 7 bases, and the junction held 9 bases outside the gene matches. The CDR3 runs to 15 residues. The CDR3 sequence: CASSLRRGGPNEQFF. CDR3 DNA: TGTGCCAGCAGCCTACGGCGGGGGGGGCCGAATGAGCAGTTCTTC.

The CDR3, as DNA: TGTGCCAGCAGCTTCTGGTCTGGGCACGAGCAGTACTTC. It yields the protein CASSFWSGHEQYF. This chain links TRBV7-2 with TRBJ2-7; the D is unclear. Trimming shortened V by 3 bases and J by 5 bases, and 11 bases separated the two germline ends. The CDR3 is 13 residues long. Per the germline V gene, CDR1 is SGHTA and CDR2 is FQGNSA.